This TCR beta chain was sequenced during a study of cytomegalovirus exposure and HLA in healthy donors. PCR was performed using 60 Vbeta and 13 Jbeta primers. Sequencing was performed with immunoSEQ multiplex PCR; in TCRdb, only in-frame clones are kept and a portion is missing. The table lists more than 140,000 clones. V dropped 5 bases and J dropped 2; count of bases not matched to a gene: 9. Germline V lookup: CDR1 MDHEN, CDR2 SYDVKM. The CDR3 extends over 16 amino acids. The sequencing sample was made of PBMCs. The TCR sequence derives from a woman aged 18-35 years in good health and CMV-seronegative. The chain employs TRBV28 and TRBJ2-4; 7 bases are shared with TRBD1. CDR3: CASSRPGTAPKNIQYF. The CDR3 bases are TGTGCCAGCAGTCGACCAGGGACAGCCCCCAAAAACATTCAGTACTTC.